Each of the 28 T cell receptor beta chains below was sequenced from the same sample in a study of T cell repertoires in cytomegalovirus infection. For these TCRs, the target antigens are not known. From the reads, TCRdb called clonotypes with MiXCR, one entry per CDR3 protein. The sample holds approximately 310,000 distinct CDR3 sequences, around 25% seen once. The sample in question was cultured PBMCs, obtained from culture after CMV antigen stimulation. The source of these receptors is a human donor in good health (CMV status not recorded). Some clones in this sample may be carry-over from other donors' samples.

This clonotype occurred a few times. The V gene is TRBV11-2, the J gene TRBJ2-1; the D gene is possibly TRBD2 (7 bases). CDR3 size: 15 residues. Germline V CDR1 and CDR2: SGHAT, FQNNGV. V was pared by 4 bases and J by 5 bases, with 15 bases between. CDR3 in amino acids: CASSSQGRGNNEQFF. DNA for the CDR3: TGTGCCAGCAGCTCCCAGGGGAGGGGCAACAATGAGCAGTTCTTC.

This clonotype is a singleton in its sample. The junction does not match germline at one end; this may be a read error. The chain joins TRBV10-3 to TRBJ2-3, with 10 bases fitting TRBD1. The CDR3 consists of 15 residues. Germline lookup yields CDR1 ENHRY and CDR2 SYGVKD. The DNA for the CDR3 is TGTGCCATCACAGGACAGGGGGACGGTACCGATACGCAGTGTTTT. Translated, it gives CAITGQGDGTDTQCF.

This clonotype came up many times. The V and J genes are TRBV11-2 and TRBJ2-1, with D possibly matching TRBD1 (6 bases). The CDR3 extends over 17 amino acids. V was shortened by 5 bases and J by 1 base, with 18 bases between the two germline ends. Germline CDR1 and CDR2: SGHAT and FQNNGV. CDR3 in DNA: TGTGCCAGCAGCCCGCGAGGGGCAGGGGCGTCCTACAATGAGCAGTTCTTC. This encodes CASSPRGAGASYNEQFF.

Here the CDR3 DNA reads TGTGCCAGCAGTTATGGTCCCCCGGGCCCCTCCTACAATGAGCAGTTCTTC. Translation gives CASSYGPPGPSYNEQFF. The chain has TRBV6-5 and TRBJ2-1; no clear D. This CDR3 region has 17 residues. Germline CDR1 and CDR2: MNHEY and SVGAGI. Trimming pared 3 bases from V and 0 bases from J, leaving 15 bases between.

This clonotype was picked up a small number of times. The chain combines TRBV7-2 with TRBJ2-1; 14 bases are shared with TRBD2. V trimming: 5 bases; J trimming: 7 bases; junction bases outside the gene matches: 10. This CDR3 has 17 amino acids. The germline CDR1 and CDR2 sequences are SGHTA and FQGNSA. CDR3 sequence (DNA): TGTGCCAGCAGCACCCTGGGACTAGCGGGAGAGGGTAATGAGCAGTTCTTC. It encodes CASSTLGLAGEGNEQFF.

The rearrangement uses TRBV3-1 and TRBJ2-7; no firm D call. From germline, CDR1 is LGHDT and CDR2 YNNKEL (reference sequence). The CDR3 length is 14 residues. The V end was cut by 1 base, the J end by 2 bases, with 9 bases between. The CDR3 nucleotides read TGTGCCAGCAGCCAAGTGGACCCGGCCTACGAGCAGTACTTC. Protein sequence: CASSQVDPAYEQYF.

This chain uses TRBV6-2 or TRBV6-3 with TRBJ1-5, with D unresolved. The length of the CDR3 is 14 residues. Trimming left V 4 bases short and J 5 bases short, with 12 bases between. From germline, CDR1 is MNHEY and CDR2 SVGEGT. CDR3 sequence (DNA): TGTGCCAGCAGTTTGGGCCAGGCTGATCAGCCCCAGCATTTT. Translation gives CASSLGQADQPQHF.

The chain combines TRBV19 with TRBJ1-1; 7 nucleotides agree with TRBD1. Germline loops: CDR1 LNHDA, CDR2 SQIVND (reference sequence). The length of the CDR3 is 13 residues. V shed 5 bases and J 5 bases; nucleotides not matched to a gene: 5. The CDR3 loop reads CASSPHRGTEAFF. As DNA, the CDR3 is TGTGCCAGTAGTCCTCACAGGGGTACTGAAGCTTTCTTT.

The J gene is TRBJ2-7, the V gene TRBV4-1; D may correspond to TRBD1 or TRBD2 (5 bases each). The CDR3 is 15 amino acids. CDR1 is MGHRA, CDR2 YSYEKL, per germline. Trimming shortened V by 1 base and J by 2 bases, and 12 bases separated the two germline ends. CDR3 bases: TGCGCCAGCAGCCAAGTTCAATGGGACGCCTACGAGCAGTACTTC. Its translation is CASSQVQWDAYEQYF.

This clonotype was seen a few times. The chain's CDR3 is CASSGLGTEIYNEQFF. DNA of the CDR3: TGTGCCAGCAGTGGGCTCGGGACAGAGATCTACAATGAGCAGTTCTTC. The chain has TRBV6-1 and TRBJ2-1; 7 positions match TRBD1. The CDR3 loop spans 16 amino acids. Per germline, CDR1 MNHNS and CDR2 SASEGT. Losses at the gene ends were 4 bases for V and 3 bases for J; bases not matched to a gene: 9.

The gene calls are TRBV12-3 or TRBV12-4 and TRBJ2-1, with 8 bases lining up with TRBD2. The CDR3 contains 16 residues. V shed 8 bases, J shed 1 base, and the junction held 10 bases outside the gene matches. CDR3 sequence: CASVNIAGLSYNEQFF. CDR3 nucleotide sequence: TGTGCCAGCGTTAATATAGCGGGATTGTCCTACAATGAGCAGTTCTTC.

This clonotype was detected a few times. For the CDR3, the DNA is TGTGCCAGCAGTTTAGCTAGCGGGACCCATCAGTATTTT. Residues: CASSLASGTHQYF. The rearrangement uses TRBV12-3 or TRBV12-4 and TRBJ2-3; TRBD2 matches 8 bases. The junction had 5 bases not matched to a gene; V was cut back by 0 bases and J by 12 bases. CDR3 length: 13 residues.

Many counts were recorded for this clonotype. J is TRBJ2-5 and V is TRBV7-2; TRBD2 matches 13 bases. V lost 10 bases and J lost 5; bases outside the gene matches: 10. The germline CDR1 and CDR2 sequences are SGHTA and FQGNSA. There are 15 residues in the CDR3. CDR3: CATGGTSGIRETQYF. The CDR3 DNA follows: TGTGCCACGGGAGGGACTAGCGGGATCCGGGAGACCCAGTACTTC.

The chain is built from TRBV12-3 or TRBV12-4 and TRBJ1-3, with 7 bases identical to TRBD1. V trimming: 3 bases; J trimming: 6 bases; junction bases outside the gene matches: 5. CDR3 length equals 14 residues. CDR3 loop: CASSFGQDLNTIYF. CDR3 nucleotides: TGTGCCAGCAGTTTTGGACAGGATCTAAACACCATATATTTT.

The chain uses TRBV18 and TRBJ1-1; a possible D gene is TRBD1 (6 bases). V lost 5 bases, J lost 5 bases, and 15 bases lay in between. There are 14 residues in the CDR3. Germline V gene data show CDR1 as KGHSH and CDR2 as LQKENI. CDR3 bases: TGTGCCAGCTCATCGAAACAGGGAGGTACTGAAGCTTTCTTT. Translated: CASSSKQGGTEAFF.

This clonotype was detected ten times or more. This chain joins TRBV7-2 and TRBJ1-2; the D is unclear. Trimming pared 4 bases from V and 2 bases from J, leaving 8 bases between. Germline V gene sequence: CDR1 SGHTA, CDR2 FQGNSA. This CDR3 spans 13 amino acids. DNA of the CDR3: TGTGCCAGCAGCTGGGCGGGAAACTATGGCTACACCTTC. Its protein is CASSWAGNYGYTF.

This clonotype appeared a few times. This rearrangement joins TRBV4-3 to TRBJ1-4, with TRBD1 matching over 9 bases. The CDR3 extends over 16 amino acids. Losses at the gene ends were 3 bases for V and 8 bases for J; bases not matched to a gene: 10. The germline V gene has CDR1 LGHNA and CDR2 YSLEER. The CDR3 DNA follows: TGCGCCAGCAGCCATAAGCCGGGACAGGGCCACGAAAAACTGTTTTTT. Protein sequence: CASSHKPGQGHEKLFF.

This clonotype was observed at least ten times. The chain joins TRBV7-2 to TRBJ2-1, with 7 positions matching TRBD2. The length of the CDR3 is 15 residues. V lost 1 base and J lost 4; bases outside the gene matches: 4. In germline, CDR1 is SGHTA, CDR2 FQGNSA. CDR3 amino acids: CASSLELASYNEQFF. The CDR3 DNA sequence: TGTGCCAGCAGCTTAGAACTAGCGAGTTACAATGAGCAGTTCTTC.

This clonotype was observed many times. The chain recombines TRBV11-2 with TRBJ2-7; 8 bases align to TRBD1. With V trimmed by 3 bases and J by 5 bases, 9 bases remained unmatched. Germline V gene sequence: CDR1 SGHAT, CDR2 FQNNGV. This CDR3 region has 15 residues. CDR3 DNA sequence: TGTGCCAGCAGCTTTGGACAGGGTATGCGGAACGAGCAGTACGTC. Encoded protein: CASSFGQGMRNEQYV.

The rearrangement links TRBV5-5 to TRBJ1-2; D perhaps matches TRBD1 (5 bases). Germline values: CDR1 SGHKS, CDR2 YYEKEE (reference sequence). The CDR3 sequence is 19 residues long. The V gene lost 4 bases and the J gene lost 4 bases, with 29 bases spanning the gap. The CDR3 reads CASSRAGGAGSTVGYGYTF. The CDR3 DNA reads as TGTGCCAGCAGCCGGGCAGGTGGCGCAGGCTCGACAGTCGGCTATGGCTACACCTTC.

This clonotype was observed a few times. V gene TRBV28 combines with J gene TRBJ2-1, with TRBD2 identical over 15 bases. The J segment lost 5 bases and the V segment lost 7 bases, leaving 3 bases of the junction unmatched. Germline assignment: CDR1 MDHEN and CDR2 SYDVKM. CDR3 length: 15 residues. The CDR3 sequence is CASTGTSGRNNEQFF. The CDR3 bases are TGTGCCAGCACCGGGACTAGCGGGAGGAACAATGAGCAGTTCTTC.

This clonotype was observed at least ten times. The CDR3 reads CASSPRGPGTQYF. In DNA form, the CDR3 reads TGTGCCAGCAGCCCCCGGGGCCCCGGGACCCAGTACTTC. The genes are TRBV7-2 and TRBJ2-5; tentatively, D is TRBD1 or TRBD2 (5 bases each). This CDR3 has 13 amino acids. From germline, CDR1 is SGHTA and CDR2 FQGNSA. Between the trimmed V and J ends, which lost 5 bases and 7 bases, there was a span of 14 bases. Full variable domain (missing parts from reference TRBV7-2 and TRBJ2-5): GAGVSQSPSNKVTEKGKDVELRCDPISGHTALYWYRQSLGQGLEFLIYFQGNSAPDKSGLPSDRFSAERTGGSVSTLTIQRTQQEDSAVYLCASSPRGPGTQYFGPGTRLLVL.

This clonotype was recorded only once. This chain links TRBV10-3 with TRBJ2-7, with unresolved D. V dropped 5 bases and J dropped 3 bases, with 11 bases sitting between them. The germline V gene has CDR1 ENHRY and CDR2 SYGVKD. The CDR3 is made up of 13 amino acids. CDR3 region: CAISREENYEQYF. DNA of the CDR3: TGTGCCATCAGTCGAGAGGAGAACTACGAGCAGTACTTC.

The genes are TRBV7-2 and TRBJ2-1, with 10 nucleotides matching TRBD2. J lost 15 bases, V lost 0 bases, and 8 bases had no gene match. The CDR3 contains 14 residues. The germline gives CDR1 SGHTA, CDR2 FQGNSA. Here the CDR3 reads CASSLARASGSRFF. In nucleotides, the CDR3 is TGTGCCAGCAGCTTAGCGCGGGCTAGCGGGAGTCGGTTCTTC.

The table lists this clonotype with a few counts. This chain links TRBV7-9 with TRBJ1-1; D is unclear. This CDR3 contains 15 residues. The germline V gene has CDR1 SEHNR and CDR2 FQNEAQ (reference sequence). Trimming took off 4 bases at V and 4 bases at J, with 16 bases between the two ends. The CDR3, as DNA: TGTGCCAGCAGCTCTGGCCCGGGCGGGTCCACTGAAGCTTTCTTT. This translates into CASSSGPGGSTEAFF.

This chain links TRBV30 with TRBJ1-1; tentative D call: TRBD1 (6 bases). V lost 2 bases to trimming and J lost 6 bases, with 13 bases between them. The CDR3 consists of 13 residues. Per the germline V gene, CDR1 is GTSNPN and CDR2 is SVGIG (reference sequence). The CDR3 bases are TGTGCCTGGAGTAATACAGGGCGGGCTGAAGCTTTCTTT. Protein: CAWSNTGRAEAFF.

This chain links TRBV12-3 or TRBV12-4 with TRBJ1-2, with a tentative D call TRBD1 (5 bases). V was clipped by 7 bases and J by 1 base, with 10 bases between them. This CDR3 is 13 amino acids long. The CDR3 region has the DNA TGTGCCAGCAATGGACACTTTAACTATGGCTACACCTTC. Translation gives CASNGHFNYGYTF.

DNA of the CDR3: TGTGCCAGCAGCTTCGGGGCAGGGGCAAATCAGCCCCAGCATTTT. Translated, it gives CASSFGAGANQPQHF. The V call is TRBV7-2, the J call TRBJ1-5; the D gene is possibly TRBD1 (6 bases). This CDR3 has 15 residues. The germline V gene has CDR1 SGHTA and CDR2 FQGNSA. With 3 bases removed from V and 4 bases from J, the gap between germline ends came to 13 bases.